Each of the 5 T cell receptor beta chains below was sequenced from the same sample in a study of identical twins. One entry per CDR3 protein results from TCRdb running MiXCR on the 5' RACE reads. The data hold hundreds of thousands of distinct CDR3 sequences, with 20% to 30% observed a single time. These same data were also listed under a study on T cells expressing NK-cell markers.

Sequencing input: CD4+ T cells sorted from blood. These TCRs come from a woman aged 18-29 years in good health.

This clonotype was seen a single time. V gene TRBV5-1 combines with J gene TRBJ1-3, with no clear D. Germline V gene sequence: CDR1 SGHRS, CDR2 YFSETQ. V was clipped by 6 bases and J by 4 bases, with 11 bases between them. This CDR3 is 13 amino acids long. CDR3 DNA: TGCGCCAGCATGCCTCCGGGAGGAAACACCATATATTTT. Translated, it gives CASMPPGGNTIYF.

The gene calls are TRBV9 and TRBJ2-1; maybe TRBD1 (5 bases). CDR1 and CDR2 (germline): SGDLS, YYNGEE. The CDR3 length is 16 residues. Deletions cut 0 bases from V and 0 bases from J, with 10 bases between. CDR3 residues: CASSVVGASSYNEQFF. The DNA for the CDR3 is TGTGCCAGCAGCGTAGTAGGGGCCAGCTCCTACAATGAGCAGTTCTTC.

In this sample, this clonotype turned up a few times. The chain is built from TRBV10-3 and TRBJ2-1; 10 positions agree with TRBD2. There are 16 residues in the CDR3. The ends lost 8 bases at V and 3 bases at J; junction bases unmatched: 10. Per the germline V gene, CDR1 is ENHRY and CDR2 is SYGVKD. The CDR3 here is CAIGTHSGGSYNEQFF. The CDR3 bases are TGTGCCATCGGAACCCATAGCGGGGGGAGCTACAATGAGCAGTTCTTC.

This clonotype was found many times. The rearrangement links TRBV7-2 to TRBJ2-7, with D maybe TRBD2 (5 bases). The CDR3 is 15 residues long. The germline gives CDR1 SGHTA, CDR2 FQGNSA. With 4 bases removed from V and 2 bases from J, the gap between germline ends came to 15 bases. CDR3 residues: CASSSGRGYTYEQYF. CDR3 DNA: TGTGCCAGCAGCTCCGGTCGAGGGTACACCTACGAGCAGTACTTC. Complete variable domain (other parts from reference TRBV7-2 and TRBJ2-7): GAGVSQSPSNKVTEKGKDVELRCDPISGHTALYWYRQSLGQGLEFLIYFQGNSAPDKSGLPSDRFSAERTGGSVSTLTIQRTQQEDSAVYLCASSSGRGYTYEQYFGPGTRLTVT.

The chain employs TRBV9 and TRBJ1-1; D perhaps matches TRBD1 (5 bases). The CDR3 runs to 15 residues. V lost 3 bases to trimming and J lost 1 base, with 13 bases between them. In germline, CDR1 is SGDLS, CDR2 YYNGEE. CDR3 bases: TGTGCCAGCAGCGCGGGACGGAATAAGAACACTGAAGCTTTCTTT. It encodes CASSAGRNKNTEAFF.